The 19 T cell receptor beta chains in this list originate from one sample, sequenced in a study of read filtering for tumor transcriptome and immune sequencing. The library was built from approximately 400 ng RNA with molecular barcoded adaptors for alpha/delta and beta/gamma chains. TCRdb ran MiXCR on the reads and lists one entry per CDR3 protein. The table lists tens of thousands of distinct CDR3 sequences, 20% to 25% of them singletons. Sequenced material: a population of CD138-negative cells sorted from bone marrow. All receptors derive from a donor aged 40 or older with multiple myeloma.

CDR3 nucleotides: TGTGCCAGCAGTTGGCTAGCGGTCAGCAGGGGGACCGGGGAGCTGTTTTTT. This gives the protein CASSWLAVSRGTGELFF. The chain carries TRBV6-2 or TRBV6-3 and TRBJ2-2; D is possibly TRBD1 or TRBD2 (7 bases each). This CDR3 has 17 amino acids. The germline V and J ends were trimmed by 4 bases and 5 bases, with 20 bases remaining between them. From germline, CDR1 is MNHEY and CDR2 SVGEGT.

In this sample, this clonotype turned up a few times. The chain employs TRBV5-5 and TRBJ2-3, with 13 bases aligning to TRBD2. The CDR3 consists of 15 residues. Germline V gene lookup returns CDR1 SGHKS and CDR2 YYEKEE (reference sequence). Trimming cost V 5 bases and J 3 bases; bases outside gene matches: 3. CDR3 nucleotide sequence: TGTGCCAGCAGGCGGACTAGCGGGAGTACAGATACGCAGTATTTT. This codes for CASRRTSGSTDTQYF.

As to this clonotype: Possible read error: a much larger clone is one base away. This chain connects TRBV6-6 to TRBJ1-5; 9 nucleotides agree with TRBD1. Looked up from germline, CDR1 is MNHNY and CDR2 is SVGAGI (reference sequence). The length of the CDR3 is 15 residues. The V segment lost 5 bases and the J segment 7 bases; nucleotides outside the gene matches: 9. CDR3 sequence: CASSIRDRDYQPQHF. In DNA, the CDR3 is TGTGCCAGCAGTATCCGGGACAGGGATTACCAGCCCCAGCATTTT.

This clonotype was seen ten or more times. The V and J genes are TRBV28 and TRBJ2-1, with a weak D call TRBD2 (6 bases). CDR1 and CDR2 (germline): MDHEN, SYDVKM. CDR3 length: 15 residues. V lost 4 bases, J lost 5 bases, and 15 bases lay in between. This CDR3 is CASSSSGTGHNEQFF. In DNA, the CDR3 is TGTGCCAGCAGTTCCTCCGGGACTGGACACAATGAGCAGTTCTTC.

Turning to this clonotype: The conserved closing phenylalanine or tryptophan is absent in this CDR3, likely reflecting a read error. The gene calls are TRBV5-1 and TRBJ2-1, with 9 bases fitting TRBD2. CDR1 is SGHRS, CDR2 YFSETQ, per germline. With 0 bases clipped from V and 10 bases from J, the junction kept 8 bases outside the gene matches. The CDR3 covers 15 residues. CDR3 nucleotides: TGCGCCAGCAGCTTGGCGGCTAGCGGGGTAGAGGAGCAGTTCCTC. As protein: CASSLAASGVEEQFL.

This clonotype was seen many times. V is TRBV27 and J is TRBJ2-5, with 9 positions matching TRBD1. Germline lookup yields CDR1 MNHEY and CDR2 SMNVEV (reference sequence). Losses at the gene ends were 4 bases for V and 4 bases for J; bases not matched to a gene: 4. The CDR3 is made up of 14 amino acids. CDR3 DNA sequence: TGTGCCAGCAGTTCCGGGACAGGGACAGAGACCCAGTACTTC. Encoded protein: CASSSGTGTETQYF.

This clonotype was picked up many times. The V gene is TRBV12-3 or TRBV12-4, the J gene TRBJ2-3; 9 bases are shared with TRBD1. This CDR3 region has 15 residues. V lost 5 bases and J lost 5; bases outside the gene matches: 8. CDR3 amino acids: CASSPRGQGRDTQYF. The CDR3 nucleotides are TGTGCCAGCAGTCCCCGGGGACAGGGAAGAGATACGCAGTATTTT.

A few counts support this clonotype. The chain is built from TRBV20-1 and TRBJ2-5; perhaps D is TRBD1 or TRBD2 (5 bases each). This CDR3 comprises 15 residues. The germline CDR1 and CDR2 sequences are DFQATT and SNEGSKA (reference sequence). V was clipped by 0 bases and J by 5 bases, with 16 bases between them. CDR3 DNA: TGCAGTGCTAGAGACCGGACTCCGGGGCAGGAGACCCAGTACTTC. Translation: CSARDRTPGQETQYF.

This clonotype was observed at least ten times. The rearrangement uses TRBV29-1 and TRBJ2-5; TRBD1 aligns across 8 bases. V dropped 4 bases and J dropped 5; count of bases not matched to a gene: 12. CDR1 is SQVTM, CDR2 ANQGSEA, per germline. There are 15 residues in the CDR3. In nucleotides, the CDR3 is TGCAGCGTTGTCCCCCCGACAGGGGCAAAGGAGACCCAGTACTTC. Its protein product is CSVVPPTGAKETQYF.

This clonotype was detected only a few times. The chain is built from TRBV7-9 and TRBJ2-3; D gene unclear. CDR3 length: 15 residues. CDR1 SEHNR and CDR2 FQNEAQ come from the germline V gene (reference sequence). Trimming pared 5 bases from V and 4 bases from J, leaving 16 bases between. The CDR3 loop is CASSPRSGLADTQYF. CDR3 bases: TGTGCCAGCAGCCCCCGGTCCGGGTTGGCAGATACGCAGTATTTT.

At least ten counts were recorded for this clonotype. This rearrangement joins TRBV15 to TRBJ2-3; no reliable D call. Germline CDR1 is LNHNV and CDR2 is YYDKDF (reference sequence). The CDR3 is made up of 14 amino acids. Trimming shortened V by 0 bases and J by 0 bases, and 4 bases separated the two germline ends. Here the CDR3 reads CATSRDQSTDTQYF. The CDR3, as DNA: TGTGCCACCAGCAGAGATCAGAGCACAGATACGCAGTATTTT. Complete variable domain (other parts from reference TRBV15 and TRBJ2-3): DAMVIQNPRYQVTQFGKPVTLSCSQTLNHNVMYWYQQKSSQAPKLLFHYYDKDFNNEADTPDNFQSRRPNTSFCFLDIRSPGLGDTAMYLCATSRDQSTDTQYFGPGTRLTVL.

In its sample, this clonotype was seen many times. The CDR3 coding sequence is TGTGCCAGCAGTTACTCGGGACAGGGCAGTTATAATTCACCCCTCCACTTT. The encoded protein is CASSYSGQGSYNSPLHF. The J gene is TRBJ1-6, the V gene TRBV6-5, with 9 bases lining up with TRBD1. There are 17 residues in the CDR3. The V gene's germline CDR1 is MNHEY and CDR2 SVGAGI. Trimming cost V 0 bases and J 4 bases; bases outside gene matches: 4.

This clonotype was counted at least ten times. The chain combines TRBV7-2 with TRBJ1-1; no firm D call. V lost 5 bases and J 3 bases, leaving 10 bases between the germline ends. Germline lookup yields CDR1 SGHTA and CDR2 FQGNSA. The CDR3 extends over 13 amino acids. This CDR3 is CASSPTGDTEAFF. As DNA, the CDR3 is TGTGCCAGCAGCCCGACCGGGGACACTGAAGCTTTCTTT.

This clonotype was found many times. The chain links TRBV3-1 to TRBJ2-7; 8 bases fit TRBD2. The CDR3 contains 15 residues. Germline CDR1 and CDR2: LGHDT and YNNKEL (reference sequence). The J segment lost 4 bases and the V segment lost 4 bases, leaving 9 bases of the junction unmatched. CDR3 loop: CASSLRSRGEYEQYF. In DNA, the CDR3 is TGTGCCAGCAGCCTACGTTCGCGGGGGGAATACGAGCAGTACTTC.

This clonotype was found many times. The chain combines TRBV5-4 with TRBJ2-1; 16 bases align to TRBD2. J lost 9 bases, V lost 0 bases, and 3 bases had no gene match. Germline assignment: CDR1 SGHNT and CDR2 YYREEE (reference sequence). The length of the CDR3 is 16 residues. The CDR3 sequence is CASSLAGTSGRGEQFF. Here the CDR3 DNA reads TGTGCCAGCAGCTTGGCCGGGACTAGCGGGAGGGGTGAGCAGTTCTTC.

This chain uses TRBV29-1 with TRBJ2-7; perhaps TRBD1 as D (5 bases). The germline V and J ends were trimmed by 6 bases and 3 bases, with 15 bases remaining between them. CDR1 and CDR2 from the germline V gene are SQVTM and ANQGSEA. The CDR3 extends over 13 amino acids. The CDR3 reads CSVISGHDYEQYF. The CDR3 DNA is TGCAGCGTCATCTCCGGACACGACTACGAGCAGTACTTC.

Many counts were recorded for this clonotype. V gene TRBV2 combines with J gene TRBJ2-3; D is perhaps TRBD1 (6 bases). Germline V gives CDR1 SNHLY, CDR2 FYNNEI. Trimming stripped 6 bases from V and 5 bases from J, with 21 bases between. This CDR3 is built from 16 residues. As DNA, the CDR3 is TGTGCCAGCAGGAATCAACGCGTTACAGGGCAAGATACGCAGTATTTT. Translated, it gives CASRNQRVTGQDTQYF.

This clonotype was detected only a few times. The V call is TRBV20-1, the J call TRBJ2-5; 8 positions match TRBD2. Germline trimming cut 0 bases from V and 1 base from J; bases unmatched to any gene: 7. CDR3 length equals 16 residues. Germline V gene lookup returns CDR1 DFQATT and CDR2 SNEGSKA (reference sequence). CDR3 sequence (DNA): TGCAGTGCTAGAGACCTAATAGCGGGGCCCCAAGAGACCCAGTACTTC. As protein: CSARDLIAGPQETQYF.

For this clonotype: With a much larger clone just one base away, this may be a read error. CDR3 DNA sequence: TGCAGTGCGGCCGATCCTGGGTCTGGCACAGATACGCAGTATTTT. Translated, it gives CSAADPGSGTDTQYF. The V and J genes are TRBV20-1 and TRBJ2-3; no clear D gene. Trimming took 6 bases from V and 1 from J, leaving 17 bases between them. The CDR3 is 15 residues long. The germline gives CDR1 DFQATT, CDR2 SNEGSKA (reference sequence).